These T cell receptor beta chains were read from a single sample in a study of radiotherapy plus CTLA-4 blockade in lung cancer. Some clones are missing from TCRdb's copy, which holds only in-frame ones; the method was immunoSEQ multiplex PCR. The sample holds 85,000 to 90,000 clones, around 86% seen once. Sequenced material: peripheral blood, taken from a patient treated with radiotherapy plus ipilimumab. All receptors come from a human donor with non-small cell lung cancer that progressed on radiotherapy plus ipilimumab. The CDR3 runs from the conserved cysteine through the conserved F or W. The D gene is left open where the match is weak. Clone size is stated in some rows and not others, as once, few, many or a class when expanded.

size: -
D: -
J: TRBJ2-7
V: TRBV5-1
DNA: TGCGCCAGCAGTCCGGACCCCCTCGGACCCTACGAGCAGTACTTC
CDR3: CASSPDPLGPYEQYF

size: once
D: -
J: TRBJ2-2
V: TRBV7-2
DNA: TGTGCCAGCAGCTTGTGGGAGAACACCGGGGAGCTGTTTTTT
CDR3: CASSLWENTGELFF

size: -
D: -
J: TRBJ2-3
V: TRBV30
DNA: TGTGCCTGGGAGTCGTCCTCTAGCACAGATACGCAGTATTTT
CDR3: CAWESSSSTDTQYF

size: -
D: -
J: TRBJ2-3
V: TRBV5-1
DNA: TGCGCCAGCAATGAAGGGTGGGATACGCAGTATTTT
CDR3: CASNEGWDTQYF

size: -
D: TRBD1
J: TRBJ1-3
V: TRBV7-2
DNA: TGTGCCAGCAGCGGACAGGGCTCTGGAAACACCATATATTTT
CDR3: CASSGQGSGNTIYF

size: few
D: TRBD1
J: TRBJ2-7
V: TRBV19
DNA: TGTGCCAGTAGTACCGGGACAGGGGTATACGAGCAGTACTTC
CDR3: CASSTGTGVYEQYF

size: -
D: -
J: TRBJ1-1
V: TRBV2
DNA: TGTGCCAGCAGTCTAGACATGAACACTGAAGCTTTCTTT
CDR3: CASSLDMNTEAFF

size: -
D: -
J: TRBJ1-5
V: TRBV5-6
DNA: TGTGCCAGCAGCTTGCTGGGGGCGAGTAGCAATCAGCCCCAGCATTTT
CDR3: CASSLLGASSNQPQHF

size: -
D: -
J: TRBJ2-3
V: TRBV5-8
DNA: TGTGCCAGCAGCTTGACAGGGTGGGATACGCAGTATTTT
CDR3: CASSLTGWDTQYF

size: -
D: -
J: TRBJ2-5
V: TRBV7-7
DNA: TGTGCCAGCAGCTCCGGTCGGGTCTGGCAAGAGACCCAGTACTTC
CDR3: CASSSGRVWQETQYF

size: -
D: -
J: TRBJ1-4
V: TRBV27
DNA: TGTGCCAGCAGTTCGACCGGGGGGCTGAAGAAACTGTTTTTT
CDR3: CASSSTGGLKKLFF

size: -
D: TRBD1
J: TRBJ2-3
V: TRBV6-6
DNA: TGTGCCAGCAGTTACGAGGGGGCCTCAGATACGCAGTATTTT
CDR3: CASSYEGASDTQYF

size: -
D: -
J: TRBJ2-3
V: TRBV7-6
DNA: TGTGCCAGCAGCTTAGGCAGGGGCGTTAACACAGATACGCAGTATTTT
CDR3: CASSLGRGVNTDTQYF

size: -
D: TRBD1
J: TRBJ2-3
V: TRBV29-1
DNA: TGCAGCGTTGAGTCCGGAGGTGACAGGGGGTTTGGGGTAGATACGCAGTATTTT
CDR3: CSVESGGDRGFGVDTQYF

size: -
D: -
J: TRBJ2-6
V: TRBV30
DNA: TGTGCCTGGCTCTTGGTGCGTTATAACAAAGGTCGGGCCAACGTCCTGACTTTC
CDR3: CAWLLVRYNKGRANVLTF

size: -
D: -
J: TRBJ2-5
V: TRBV19
DNA: TGTGCCAGTAGTATAGGGGTTGGGGAAGAGACCCAGTACTTC
CDR3: CASSIGVGEETQYF

size: -
D: TRBD1
J: TRBJ1-1
V: TRBV6-5
DNA: TGTGCCAGCAGGAGGGACAGGAGTACGAACACTGAAGCTTTCTTT
CDR3: CASRRDRSTNTEAFF

size: -
D: -
J: TRBJ2-7
V: TRBV5-4
DNA: TGTGCCAGCAGCTTTGGCGGGGAGAGGGGGGGGGAGCAGTACTTC
CDR3: CASSFGGERGGEQYF

size: -
D: -
J: TRBJ2-7
V: TRBV2
DNA: TGTGCCAGCACGACAGAATACGAGCAGTACTTC
CDR3: CASTTEYEQYF

size: -
D: -
J: TRBJ2-3
V: TRBV7-7
DNA: TGTGCCAGCAGCTCCGGCCAGTGGGATACGCAGTATTTT
CDR3: CASSSGQWDTQYF

size: once
D: TRBD2
J: TRBJ2-5
V: TRBV27
DNA: TGTGCCAGCAGTCGAGCGGGAATGGAGGAGACCCAGTACTTC
CDR3: CASSRAGMEETQYF

size: once
D: -
J: TRBJ1-1
V: TRBV6-1
DNA: TGTGCCAGCAGTGATGCAACATGGGCCGCTGAAGCTTTCTTT
CDR3: CASSDATWAAEAFF

size: -
D: TRBD1
J: TRBJ1-5
V: TRBV27
DNA: TGTGCCAGCAGTTATACAGGGGCGGTTAGCAATCAGCCCCAGCATTTT
CDR3: CASSYTGAVSNQPQHF

size: -
D: TRBD1
J: TRBJ2-7
V: TRBV9
DNA: TGTGCCAGCAGCGTAGGGACAGGGGACTACGAGCAGTACTTC
CDR3: CASSVGTGDYEQYF

size: -
D: TRBD2
J: TRBJ2-7
V: TRBV4-2
DNA: TGTGCCAGCAGCCTTTCGGGCGGGGGGGCAGGGAGCTCCTACGAGCAGTACTTC
CDR3: CASSLSGGGAGSSYEQYF

size: -
D: -
J: TRBJ2-7
V: TRBV11-3
DNA: TGTGCCAGCGGACCTACTAGCTACGAGCAGTACTTC
CDR3: CASGPTSYEQYF

size: -
D: -
J: TRBJ1-1
V: TRBV18
DNA: TGTGCCAGCTCACCAGTAGGGGAGACTGAAGCTTTCTTT
CDR3: CASSPVGETEAFF

size: -
D: -
J: TRBJ2-3
V: TRBV11-2
DNA: TGTGCCAGCAGCCCTTGGTTAGGGAGCACAGATACGCAGTATTTT
CDR3: CASSPWLGSTDTQYF

size: -
D: -
J: TRBJ1-1
V: TRBV7-2
DNA: TGTGCCAGCAGCTGGGCCCCGCGCACTGAAGCTTTCTTT
CDR3: CASSWAPRTEAFF

size: -
D: -
J: TRBJ2-5
V: TRBV6-6
DNA: TGTGCCAGCAGTTACATCCAAGAGACCCAGTACTTC
CDR3: CASSYIQETQYF

size: -
D: TRBD2
J: TRBJ2-7
V: TRBV5-5
DNA: TGTGCCAGCCGCAAGGTTACCCCTAGCGGGAGGATTGTGACCTACGAGCAGTACTTC
CDR3: CASRKVTPSGRIVTYEQYF

size: few
D: TRBD2
J: TRBJ2-1
V: TRBV5-1
DNA: TGCGCCAGCAGCACGACCAGCGGGACTGCCTACAATGAGCAGTTCTTC
CDR3: CASSTTSGTAYNEQFF

size: -
D: -
J: TRBJ1-2
V: TRBV15
DNA: TGTGCCACCAGCAGAGATGCGGGGGTAAACTATGGCTACACCTTC
CDR3: CATSRDAGVNYGYTF

size: -
D: -
J: TRBJ1-5
V: TRBV9
DNA: TGTGCCAGCAGCGTAGACCAATATCAGCCCCAGCATTTT
CDR3: CASSVDQYQPQHF

size: few
D: -
J: TRBJ1-5
V: TRBV6-1
DNA: TGTGCCAGCATGGAAACTTTCAATCAGCCCCAGCATTTT
CDR3: CASMETFNQPQHF

size: -
D: TRBD1
J: TRBJ1-1
V: TRBV28
DNA: TGTGCCAGCAGGACAGGGACAGCGGAAACTGAAGCTTTCTTT
CDR3: CASRTGTAETEAFF

size: -
D: -
J: TRBJ2-1
V: TRBV19
DNA: TGTGCCAGTTCAGCATTTTTGACAGGCCTCGGTCAGCAGTTCTTC
CDR3: CASSAFLTGLGQQFF

size: once
D: TRBD2
J: TRBJ2-4
V: TRBV5-4
DNA: TGTGCCAGCAGCCCAGGACTAGCGGGTCGAGGCATTCAGTACTTC
CDR3: CASSPGLAGRGIQYF

size: -
D: -
J: TRBJ2-7
V: TRBV23-1
DNA: TGCGCCAGCAGTCAATTATTTTGGCAGGGAGACTCCTACGAGCAGTACTTC
CDR3: CASSQLFWQGDSYEQYF

size: once
D: -
J: TRBJ2-1
V: TRBV18
DNA: TGTGCCAGCTCACCCGTTTCCAGGGGCTCCTACAATGAGCAGTTCTTC
CDR3: CASSPVSRGSYNEQFF

size: -
D: -
J: TRBJ2-2
V: TRBV19
DNA: TGTGCCAGTAGTATGTGGGGGGTGGGCACCGGGGAGCTGTTTTTT
CDR3: CASSMWGVGTGELFF

size: -
D: -
J: TRBJ2-7
V: TRBV6-1
DNA: TGTGCCAGCAGTGAACCCGCCTACGAGCAGTACTTC
CDR3: CASSEPAYEQYF

size: -
D: -
J: TRBJ1-5
V: TRBV5-1
DNA: TGCGCCAGCAGCTTGGACGGAGGGGCCAGTCAGCCCCAGCATTTT
CDR3: CASSLDGGASQPQHF

size: once
D: -
J: TRBJ1-1
V: TRBV7-8
DNA: TGTGCCAGCAGCTTAGAGGCGGTGAACACTGAAGCTTTCTTT
CDR3: CASSLEAVNTEAFF

size: -
D: TRBD2
J: TRBJ2-7
V: TRBV6-1
DNA: TGTGCCAGTACCCTAGCGGGGGGCTCCTACGAGCAGTACTTC
CDR3: CASTLAGGSYEQYF

size: -
D: -
J: TRBJ1-2
V: TRBV6-1
DNA: TGTGCCAGCAGACCTGAAAACTATGGCTACACCTTC
CDR3: CASRPENYGYTF

size: -
D: -
J: TRBJ1-2
V: TRBV4-2
DNA: TGTGCCAGCAGCCAAGAGGCAGGAGCTAACTATGGCTACACCTTC
CDR3: CASSQEAGANYGYTF

size: -
D: -
J: TRBJ1-6
V: TRBV27
DNA: TGTGCCAGCAGTTTGTTGAGCTCCTATAATTCACCCCTCCACTTT
CDR3: CASSLLSSYNSPLHF

size: -
D: -
J: TRBJ2-2
V: TRBV7-9
DNA: TGTGCCAGCAGCTTACAACAGACCGGGGAGCTGTTTTTT
CDR3: CASSLQQTGELFF

size: few
D: -
J: TRBJ1-4
V: TRBV19
DNA: TGTGCCAGTAGTATAGGAGGGTCAACTAATGAAAAACTGTTTTTT
CDR3: CASSIGGSTNEKLFF

size: -
D: TRBD1
J: TRBJ2-4
V: TRBV10-3
DNA: TGTGCCATCAGTGAGCCGATCGGGACAGCAAACATTCAGTACTTC
CDR3: CAISEPIGTANIQYF

size: -
D: -
J: TRBJ2-7
V: TRBV7-8
DNA: TGTGCCAGCAGCTTAGCGTCAGGTCGGGCCTACGAGCAGTACTTC
CDR3: CASSLASGRAYEQYF

size: -
D: TRBD1
J: TRBJ2-5
V: TRBV7-2
DNA: TGTGCCAGCAGCTTAGACCAGGGGGCAGGGAAGACCCAGTACTTC
CDR3: CASSLDQGAGKTQYF

size: once
D: -
J: TRBJ2-7
V: TRBV27
DNA: TGTGCCAGCAGTATAGTAGGAGCGGGCCCCTACGAGCAGTACTTC
CDR3: CASSIVGAGPYEQYF

size: few
D: -
J: TRBJ1-5
V: TRBV6-6
DNA: TGTGCCAGCTCGGGACAACAAAATCAGCCCCAGCATTTT
CDR3: CASSGQQNQPQHF

size: -
D: -
J: TRBJ2-7
V: TRBV18
DNA: TGTGCCAGCTCACCTGCGCCCTCCTACGAGCAGTACTTC
CDR3: CASSPAPSYEQYF